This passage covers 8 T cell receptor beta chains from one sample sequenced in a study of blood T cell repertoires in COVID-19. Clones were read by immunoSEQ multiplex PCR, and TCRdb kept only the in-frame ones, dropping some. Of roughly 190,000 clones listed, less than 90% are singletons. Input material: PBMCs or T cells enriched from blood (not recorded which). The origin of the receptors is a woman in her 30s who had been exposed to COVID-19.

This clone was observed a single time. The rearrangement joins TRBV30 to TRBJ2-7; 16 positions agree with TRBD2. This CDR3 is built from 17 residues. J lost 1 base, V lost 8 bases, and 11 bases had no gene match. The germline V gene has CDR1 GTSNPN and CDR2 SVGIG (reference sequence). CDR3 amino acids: CAGQGLAGGPGSYEQYF. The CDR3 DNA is TGTGCCGGCCAGGGACTAGCGGGGGGGCCTGGATCCTACGAGCAGTACTTC.

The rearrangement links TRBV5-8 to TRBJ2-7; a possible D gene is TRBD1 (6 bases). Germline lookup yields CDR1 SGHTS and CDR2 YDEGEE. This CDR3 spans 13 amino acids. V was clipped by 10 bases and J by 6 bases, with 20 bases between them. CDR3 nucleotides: TGTGCCCCTCTTTTCACAGGGAAGGGCGAGCAGTACTTC. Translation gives CAPLFTGKGEQYF. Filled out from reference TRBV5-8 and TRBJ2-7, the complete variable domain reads EAGVTQSPTHLIKTRGQQATLRCSPISGHTSVYWYQQALGLGLQFLLWYDEGEERNRGNFPPRFSGRQFPNYSSELNVNALELEDSALYLCAPLFTGKGEQYFGPGTRLTVT.

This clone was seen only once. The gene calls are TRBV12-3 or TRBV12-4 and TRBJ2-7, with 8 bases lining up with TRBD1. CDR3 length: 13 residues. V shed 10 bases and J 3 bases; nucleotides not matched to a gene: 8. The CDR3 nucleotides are TGTGCCACTACAAACAGGGGGGACTACGAGCAGTACTTC. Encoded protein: CATTNRGDYEQYF.

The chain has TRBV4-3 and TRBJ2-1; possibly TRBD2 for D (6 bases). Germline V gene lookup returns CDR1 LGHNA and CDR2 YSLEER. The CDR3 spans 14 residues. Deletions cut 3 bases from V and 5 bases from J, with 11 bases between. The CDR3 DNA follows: TGCGCCAGCAGCCACCTTAGCGGCGACAATGAGCAGTTCTTC. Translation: CASSHLSGDNEQFF.

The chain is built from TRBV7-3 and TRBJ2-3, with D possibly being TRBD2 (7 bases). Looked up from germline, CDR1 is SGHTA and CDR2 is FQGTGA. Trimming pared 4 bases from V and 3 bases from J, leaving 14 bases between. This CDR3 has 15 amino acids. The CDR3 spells CASSSAGARTDTQYF. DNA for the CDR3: TGTGCCAGCAGCTCGGCGGGGGCTAGGACAGATACGCAGTATTTT.

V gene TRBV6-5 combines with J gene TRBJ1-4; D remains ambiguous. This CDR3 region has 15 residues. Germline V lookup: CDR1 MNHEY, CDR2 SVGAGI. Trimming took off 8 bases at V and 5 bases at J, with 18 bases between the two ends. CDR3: CASRWSTAGNEKLFF. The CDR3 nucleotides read TGTGCCAGCCGGTGGAGCACGGCTGGGAATGAAAAACTGTTTTTT.

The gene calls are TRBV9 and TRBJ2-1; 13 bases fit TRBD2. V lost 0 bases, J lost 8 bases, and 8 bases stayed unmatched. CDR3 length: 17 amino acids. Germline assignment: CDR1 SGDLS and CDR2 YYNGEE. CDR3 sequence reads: CASSVELAGGPGDEQFF. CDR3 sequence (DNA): TGTGCCAGCAGCGTAGAACTAGCGGGGGGGCCCGGAGATGAGCAGTTCTTC. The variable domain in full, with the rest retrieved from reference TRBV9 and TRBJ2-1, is DSGVTQTPKHLITATGQRVTLRCSPRSGDLSVYWYQQSLDQGLQFLIQYYNGEERAKGNILERFSAQQFPDLHSELNLSSLELGDSALYFCASSVELAGGPGDEQFFGPGTRLTVL.

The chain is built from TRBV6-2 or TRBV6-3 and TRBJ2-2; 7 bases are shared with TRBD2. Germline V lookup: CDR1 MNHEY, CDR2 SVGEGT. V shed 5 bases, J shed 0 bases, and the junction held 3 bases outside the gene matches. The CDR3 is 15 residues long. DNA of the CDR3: TGTGCCAGCAGTCCCGGGGGGACGAACACCGGGGAGCTGTTTTTT. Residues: CASSPGGTNTGELFF.